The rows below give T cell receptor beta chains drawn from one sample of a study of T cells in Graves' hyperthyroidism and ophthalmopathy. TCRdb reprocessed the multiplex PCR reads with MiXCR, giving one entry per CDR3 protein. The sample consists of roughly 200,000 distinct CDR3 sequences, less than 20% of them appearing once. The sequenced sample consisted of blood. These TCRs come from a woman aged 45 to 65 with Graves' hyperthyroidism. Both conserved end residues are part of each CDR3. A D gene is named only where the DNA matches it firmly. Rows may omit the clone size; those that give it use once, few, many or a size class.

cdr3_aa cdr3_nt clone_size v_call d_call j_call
CASRSSPSYNEQFF TGTGCCAGCAGGTCAAGCCCCTCCTACAATGAGCAGTTCTTC many TRBV6-1 - TRBJ2-1
CSARDRGSGNTEAFF TGCAGTGCTAGAGACAGGGGGTCTGGGAACACTGAAGCTTTCTTT - TRBV20-1 TRBD1 TRBJ1-1
CASTGLAGGINEQFF TGTGCCAGCACTGGACTAGCGGGAGGGATTAATGAGCAGTTCTTC - TRBV28 TRBD2 TRBJ2-1
CASSLSVGSSGNTIYF TGTGCCAGCAGTTTATCCGTGGGCAGCTCTGGAAACACCATATATTTT few TRBV12-3/TRBV12-4 - TRBJ1-3
CSATLAERGNIQYF TGCAGTGCCACCCTGGCAGAACGGGGAAACATTCAGTACTTC many TRBV20-1 - TRBJ2-4
CAWSPAGLGELFF TGTGCCTGGAGTCCAGCGGGATTAGGGGAGCTGTTTTTT - TRBV30 TRBD2 TRBJ2-2
CASSLRGRGLRRSYEQYF TGTGCCAGCAGCTTACGAGGCAGGGGTCTCCGCCGGTCCTACGAGCAGTACTTC many TRBV11-2 - TRBJ2-7
CASSLWEHTQYF TGTGCCAGCAGTTTATGGGAACATACGCAGTATTTT many TRBV28 - TRBJ2-3
CSASSGLVYEQYF TGCAGTGCTAGTTCGGGTTTGGTCTACGAGCAGTACTTC many TRBV20-1 - TRBJ2-7
CASSLDRYGSQYF TGTGCCAGCAGCTTAGATCGATACGGGTCGCAGTATTTT many TRBV11-2 - TRBJ2-3
CASRTTGELFF TGTGCCAGCAGGACTACCGGGGAGCTGTTTTTT - TRBV6-1 - TRBJ2-2
CASARTGFYEQYF TGTGCCAGCGCCCGGACAGGGTTTTACGAGCAGTACTTC - TRBV11-1 TRBD1 TRBJ2-7
CASSQPPGQGYGTQFF TGTGCCAGCAGCCAACCCCCTGGACAGGGGTATGGGACCCAGTTCTTC few TRBV3-1 TRBD1 TRBJ2-1
CASSPTGTTSTDTQYF TGTGCCAGCAGCCCGACAGGGACGACTAGCACAGATACGCAGTATTTT many TRBV3-1 TRBD1 TRBJ2-3